This T cell receptor (beta chain) was sequenced in a study of T-cell memory formation after mild COVID-19. TCRdb itself ran the 5' RACE reads through MiXCR, one entry per CDR3 protein. The table lists around 340,000 distinct CDR3 sequences, roughly 15% of them singletons. The length of the CDR3 is 14 residues. V was clipped by 6 bases and J by 0 bases, with 10 bases between them. CDR1 ENHRY and CDR2 SYGVKD come from the germline V gene. This clonotype was counted many times. What was sequenced was PBMCs or a T cell subset sorted from them (not recorded which). The genes are TRBV10-3 and TRBJ2-3; no reliable D call. The clonotype comes from a man between 18 and 35 years old who had mild COVID-19 (a few samples of this study predate the infection). Cell type and time point are not known. CDR3: CAISLTTSTDTQYF. Written as DNA, the CDR3 is TGTGCCATCAGCCTGACAACTAGCACAGATACGCAGTATTTT.